What follows are 13 T cell receptor beta chains derived from one specimen sequenced in a study of tumor-infiltrating lymphocytes in primary liver carcinoma. Without any cell sorting, roughly 18-31 mg of bulk tissue yielded co-extracted RNA and DNA. From around 520 ng of total RNA, TCR beta-specific cDNA was reverse-transcribed using a constant-region primer. Libraries covering TCR beta were generated through three nested multiplex PCR rounds (using a slightly modified ARM-PCR). The study ran its first two PCR rounds for roughly 10 cycles each, using TRBV1-TRBV30 forward primers and a C-beta reverse primer. TCRdb independently ran MiXCR on the multiplex PCR reads; one entry per CDR3 protein. The sample has roughly 100,000 distinct CDR3 sequences, around two thirds seen once. Sequencing was done on a sample of liver tumor tissue from sampling region 5. Noted subset: tumor region T5, tumor centre. Receptors were obtained from a woman in her sixties or seventies with primary liver carcinoma and hepatitis B virus infection.

The chain joins TRBV11-3 to TRBJ1-1; the D gene is possibly TRBD1 (5 bases). The CDR3 is made up of 11 amino acids. Germline CDR1 reads SGHNT; CDR2 reads YENEEA. The CDR3 region has the DNA TGTGACAGTAGTTGGGGCAGGGAAGCTTTCTTT. The encoded protein is CDSSWGREAFF. The full variable domain, rest sourced from reference TRBV11-3 and TRBJ1-1, is EAGVVQSPRYKIIEKKQPVAFWCNPISGHNTLYWYLQNLGQGPELLIRYENEEAVDDSQLPKDRFSAERLKGVDSTLKIQPAELGDSAVYLCDSSWGREAFFGQGTRLTVV.

Concerning this clonotype: Its ends do not fully match the called genes, so a read error is possible. The chain joins TRBV11-1 to TRBJ2-7; TRBD2 might be the D (6 bases). The CDR3 sequence is 15 residues long. Germline V gives CDR1 SGHAT, CDR2 FQDESV (reference sequence). In DNA form, the CDR3 reads TGTGCCAACAGCCCTCCGACAGCAGGACTACGCGAGCAATACTTC. Its translation is CANSPPTAGLREQYF.

This clonotype turned up a few times. CDR3 DNA: TGTGCCAGCAGCTTAGGGTCGGGGTCCTACGAGCAGTACTTC. It translates to CASSLGSGSYEQYF. The V gene is TRBV7-9, the J gene TRBJ2-7; tentative D call: TRBD2 (5 bases). Germline CDR1 and CDR2: SEHNR and FQNEAQ (reference sequence). The CDR3 runs 14 residues. Trimming took off 1 base at V and 1 base at J, with 8 bases between the two ends.

In regard to this clonotype: At one boundary the junction diverges from the germline segment, which might be a read error. This rearrangement joins TRBV11-2 to TRBJ2-3, with D unresolved. Germline V gene data show CDR1 as SGHAT and CDR2 as FQNNGV. This CDR3 is built from 13 residues. The CDR3: CAGRSDMADTQYF. The CDR3 nucleotides are TGTGCCGGCAGGAGCGACATGGCAGATACGCAGTATTTT.

This clonotype was found many times. This rearrangement joins TRBV6-6 to TRBJ2-5; TRBD1 might be the D (5 bases). Germline assignment: CDR1 MNHNY and CDR2 SVGAGI (reference sequence). The CDR3 is 16 amino acids. V shed 7 bases and J shed 2 bases, with 20 bases lying between them. CDR3 amino acids: CASTLSRRAVQETQYF. The CDR3 nucleotides are TGTGCCAGCACCCTCAGCCGCAGGGCGGTACAAGAGACCCAGTACTTC.

The chain couples TRBV11-3 to TRBJ2-5; D remains unclear. The CDR3 has 12 residues. In germline, CDR1 is SGHNT, CDR2 YENEEA. The CDR3 DNA is TGTACCGGCAGCTTTGACACAGAGACCCAGTACTTC. Its protein is CTGSFDTETQYF.

The chain joins TRBV6-2 or TRBV6-3 to TRBJ2-7, with D possibly being TRBD1 (6 bases). The length of the CDR3 is 15 residues. Germline V gene sequence: CDR1 MNHEY, CDR2 SVGEGT. Trimming cost V 5 bases and J 8 bases, with 22 bases left between them. CDR3 DNA sequence: TGTGCCAGCAGTACCGGACAGCCCAGCTCCCACAAGCAGTACTTC. It is translated as CASSTGQPSSHKQYF.

The chain has TRBV5-6 and TRBJ2-3; D is possibly TRBD2 (6 bases). The V gene lost 8 bases and the J gene lost 15 bases, with 28 bases spanning the gap. The CDR3 has 14 amino acids. Germline values: CDR1 SGHDT, CDR2 YYEEEE. CDR3 bases: TGTGCCAGTAGCCGGAGGGCGATTACAGATACTCACTATTTT. Its translation is CASSRRAITDTHYF.

This clonotype was seen only a few times. A much larger clone differs by one base, so this may be a read error. The chain carries TRBV4-1 and TRBJ1-4, with D unresolved. CDR3 size: 13 residues. In germline, CDR1 is MGHRA, CDR2 YSYEKL. CDR3 sequence: CASNQVTTATPFF. In nucleotides, the CDR3 is TGCGCCAGCAACCAAGTAACAACAGCGACCCCATTTTTT.

On this clonotype itself: A much bigger clone sits one base away, suggesting this may be a read error. The chain carries TRBV30 and TRBJ2-7; 9 bases match TRBD1. The CDR3 has 14 amino acids. Germline assignment: CDR1 GTSNPN and CDR2 SVGIG (reference sequence). CDR3 nucleotide sequence: TGTACCTGGAGAAAGACAGGGGGAGGCTACGAGCAGTACTTC. Encoded protein: CTWRKTGGGYEQYF.

The chain recombines TRBV25-1 with TRBJ1-1; the D gene is possibly TRBD1 (5 bases). V lost 5 bases to trimming and J lost 2 bases, with 18 bases between them. The V gene's germline CDR1 is MGHDK and CDR2 SYGVNS. This CDR3 has 16 amino acids. The CDR3 sequence is CASSKGFGIGNTEAFF. The DNA of the CDR3 is TGTGCCAGCAGTAAGGGGTTTGGGATAGGCAACACTGAAGCTTTCTTT.

This clonotype came up many times. This sequence joins TRBV6-6 and TRBJ2-1; 8 positions match TRBD2. This CDR3 has 13 amino acids. The V gene end was trimmed by 10 bases and the J gene end by 9 bases; junction bases not matched to a gene: 11. Germline V lookup: CDR1 MNHNY, CDR2 SVGAGI (reference sequence). CDR3 in amino acids: CATRPPGGGEQFF. The CDR3, as DNA: TGTGCCACACGTCCTCCGGGGGGGGGTGAGCAGTTCTTC.

Remarks on this clonotype: A read error may explain this, as a much larger clone is one base away. V usage is TRBV28 and J usage is TRBJ1-1, with TRBD1 matching 7 bases. The V gene's germline CDR1 is MDHEN and CDR2 SYDVKM. This CDR3 contains 14 residues. The CDR3, as DNA: TGTGTCAGCAAGGCGGGACAGCGAAACACTGAAGCTTTCTTT. This sequence encodes CVSKAGQRNTEAFF.